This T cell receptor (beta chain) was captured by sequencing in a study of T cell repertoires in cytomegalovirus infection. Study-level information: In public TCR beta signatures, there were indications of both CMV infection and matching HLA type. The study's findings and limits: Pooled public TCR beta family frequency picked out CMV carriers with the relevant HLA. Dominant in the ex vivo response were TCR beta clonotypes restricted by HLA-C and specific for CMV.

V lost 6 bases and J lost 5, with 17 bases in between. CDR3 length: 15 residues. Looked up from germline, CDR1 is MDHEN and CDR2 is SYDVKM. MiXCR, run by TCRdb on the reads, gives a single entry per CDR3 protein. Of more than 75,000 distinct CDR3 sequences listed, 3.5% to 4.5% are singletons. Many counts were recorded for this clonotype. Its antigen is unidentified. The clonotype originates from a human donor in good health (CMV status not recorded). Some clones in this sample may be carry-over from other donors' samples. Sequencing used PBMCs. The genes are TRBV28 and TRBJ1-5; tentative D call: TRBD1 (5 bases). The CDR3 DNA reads TGTGCCAGCAGGTCCGGGGGGGGGACGGATCAGCCCCAGCATTTT. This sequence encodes CASRSGGGTDQPQHF.